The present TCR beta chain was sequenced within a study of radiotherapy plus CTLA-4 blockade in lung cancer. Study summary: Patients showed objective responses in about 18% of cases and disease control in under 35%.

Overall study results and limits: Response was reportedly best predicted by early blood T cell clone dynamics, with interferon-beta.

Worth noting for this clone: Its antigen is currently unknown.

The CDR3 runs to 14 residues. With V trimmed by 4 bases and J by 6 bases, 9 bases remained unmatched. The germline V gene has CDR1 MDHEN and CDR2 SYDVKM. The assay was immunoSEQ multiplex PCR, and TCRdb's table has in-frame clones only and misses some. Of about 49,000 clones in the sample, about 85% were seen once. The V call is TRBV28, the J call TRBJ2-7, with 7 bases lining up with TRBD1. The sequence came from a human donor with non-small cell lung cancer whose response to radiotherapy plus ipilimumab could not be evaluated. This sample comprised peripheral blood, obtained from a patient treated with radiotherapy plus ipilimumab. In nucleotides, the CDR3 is TGTGCCAGCAGTTCCCGGGACAGTAGGAGCGAGCAGTACTTC. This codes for CASSSRDSRSEQYF.